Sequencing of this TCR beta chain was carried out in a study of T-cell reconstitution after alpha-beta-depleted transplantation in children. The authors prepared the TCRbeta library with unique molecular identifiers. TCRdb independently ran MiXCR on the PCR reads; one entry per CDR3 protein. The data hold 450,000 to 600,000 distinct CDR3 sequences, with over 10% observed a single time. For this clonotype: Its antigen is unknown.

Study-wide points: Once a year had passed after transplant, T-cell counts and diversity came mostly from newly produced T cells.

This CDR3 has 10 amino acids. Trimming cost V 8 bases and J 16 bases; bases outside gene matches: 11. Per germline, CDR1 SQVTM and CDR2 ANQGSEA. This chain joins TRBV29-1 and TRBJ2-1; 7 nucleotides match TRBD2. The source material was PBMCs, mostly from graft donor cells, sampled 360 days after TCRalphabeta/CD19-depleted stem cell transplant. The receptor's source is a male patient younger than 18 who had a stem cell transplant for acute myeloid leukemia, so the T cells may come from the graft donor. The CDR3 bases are TGCAGCTCTATCAAGCGGGACCACTTCTTC. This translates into CSSIKRDHFF.